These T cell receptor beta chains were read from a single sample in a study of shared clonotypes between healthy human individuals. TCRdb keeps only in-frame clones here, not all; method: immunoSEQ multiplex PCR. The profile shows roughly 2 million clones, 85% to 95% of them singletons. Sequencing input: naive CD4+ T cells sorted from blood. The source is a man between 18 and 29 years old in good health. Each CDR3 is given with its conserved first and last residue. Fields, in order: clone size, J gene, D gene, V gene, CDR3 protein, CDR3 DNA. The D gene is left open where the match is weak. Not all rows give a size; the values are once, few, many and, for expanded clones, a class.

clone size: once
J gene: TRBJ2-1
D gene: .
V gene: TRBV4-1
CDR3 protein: CASSQEQGGYNEQFF
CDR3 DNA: TGCGCCAGCAGCCAAGAACAGGGGGGGTACAATGAGCAGTTCTTC

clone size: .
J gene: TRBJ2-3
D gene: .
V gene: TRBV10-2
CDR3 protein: CASSDTDTQYF
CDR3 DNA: TGCGCCAGCAGCGACACAGATACGCAGTATTTT

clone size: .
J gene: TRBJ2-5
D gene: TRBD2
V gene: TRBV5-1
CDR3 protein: CASSLSKLAGGYRYF
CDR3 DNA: TGCGCCAGCAGCCTCTCTAAACTAGCGGGGGGATATAGGTACTTC

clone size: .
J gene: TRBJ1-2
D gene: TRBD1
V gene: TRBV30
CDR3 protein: CAWEDGTGGGYTF
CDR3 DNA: TGTGCCTGGGAAGACGGGACAGGGGGTGGCTACACCTTC

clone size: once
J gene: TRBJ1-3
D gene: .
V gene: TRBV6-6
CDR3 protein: CASSYSGTSGNTIYF
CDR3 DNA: TGTGCCAGCAGTTACTCCGGGACCTCTGGAAACACCATATATTTT

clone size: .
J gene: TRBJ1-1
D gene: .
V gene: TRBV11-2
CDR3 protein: CASSLDGAEAFF
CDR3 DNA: TGTGCCAGCAGCTTAGACGGCGCTGAAGCTTTCTTT

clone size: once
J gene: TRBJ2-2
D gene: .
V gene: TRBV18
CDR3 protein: CASSLQGRELFF
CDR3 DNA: TGTGCCAGCTCACTACAGGGCCGGGAGCTGTTTTTT

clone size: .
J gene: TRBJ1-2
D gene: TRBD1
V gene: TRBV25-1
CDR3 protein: CASSDLPGQGASGYTF
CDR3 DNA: TGTGCCAGCAGTGACCTACCGGGACAGGGGGCCTCTGGCTACACCTTC

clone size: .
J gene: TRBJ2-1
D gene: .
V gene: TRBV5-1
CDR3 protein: CASTAGNEQFF
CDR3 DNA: TGCGCCAGCACAGCCGGCAATGAGCAGTTCTTC

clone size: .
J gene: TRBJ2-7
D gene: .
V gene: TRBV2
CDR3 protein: CASSPRLSSYEQYF
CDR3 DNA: TGTGCCAGCAGTCCTCGACTCAGCTCCTACGAGCAGTACTTC

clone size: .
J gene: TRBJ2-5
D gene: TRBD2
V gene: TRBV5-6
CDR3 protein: CASSSGTREETQYF
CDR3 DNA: TGTGCCAGCAGCTCCGGGACTAGGGAAGAGACCCAGTACTTC

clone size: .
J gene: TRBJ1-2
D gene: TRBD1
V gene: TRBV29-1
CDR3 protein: CSVEGGTGGDLYYGYTF
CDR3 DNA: TGCAGCGTTGAAGGGGGGACAGGGGGCGATCTTTACTATGGCTACACCTTC

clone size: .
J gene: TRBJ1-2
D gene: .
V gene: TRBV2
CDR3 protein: CASRDDRTANYGYTF
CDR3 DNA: TGTGCCAGCAGAGATGACAGGACAGCTAACTATGGCTACACCTTC

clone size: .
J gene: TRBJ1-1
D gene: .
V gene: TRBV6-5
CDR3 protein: CASSYTANTEAFF
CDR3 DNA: TGTGCCAGCAGTTACACGGCGAACACTGAAGCTTTCTTT

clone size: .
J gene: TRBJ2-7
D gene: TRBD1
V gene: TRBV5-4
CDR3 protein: CASSFGTDYEQYF
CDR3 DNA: TGTGCCAGCAGCTTCGGGACAGACTACGAGCAGTACTTC

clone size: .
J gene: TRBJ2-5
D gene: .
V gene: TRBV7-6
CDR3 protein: CASSFPLGQETQYF
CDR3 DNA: TGTGCCAGCAGCTTCCCTTTGGGGCAAGAGACCCAGTACTTC

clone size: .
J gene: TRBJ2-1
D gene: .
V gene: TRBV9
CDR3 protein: CASSVTGVYNEQFF
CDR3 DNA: TGTGCCAGCAGCGTGACGGGAGTATACAATGAGCAGTTCTTC

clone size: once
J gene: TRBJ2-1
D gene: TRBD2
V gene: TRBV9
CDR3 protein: CASSAEAGSSYNEQFF
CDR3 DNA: TGTGCCAGCAGCGCTGAAGCGGGATCCTCCTACAATGAGCAGTTCTTC

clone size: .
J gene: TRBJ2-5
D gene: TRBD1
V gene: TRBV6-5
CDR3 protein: CASRDRGETQYF
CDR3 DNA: TGTGCCAGCCGGGACAGGGGTGAGACCCAGTACTTC